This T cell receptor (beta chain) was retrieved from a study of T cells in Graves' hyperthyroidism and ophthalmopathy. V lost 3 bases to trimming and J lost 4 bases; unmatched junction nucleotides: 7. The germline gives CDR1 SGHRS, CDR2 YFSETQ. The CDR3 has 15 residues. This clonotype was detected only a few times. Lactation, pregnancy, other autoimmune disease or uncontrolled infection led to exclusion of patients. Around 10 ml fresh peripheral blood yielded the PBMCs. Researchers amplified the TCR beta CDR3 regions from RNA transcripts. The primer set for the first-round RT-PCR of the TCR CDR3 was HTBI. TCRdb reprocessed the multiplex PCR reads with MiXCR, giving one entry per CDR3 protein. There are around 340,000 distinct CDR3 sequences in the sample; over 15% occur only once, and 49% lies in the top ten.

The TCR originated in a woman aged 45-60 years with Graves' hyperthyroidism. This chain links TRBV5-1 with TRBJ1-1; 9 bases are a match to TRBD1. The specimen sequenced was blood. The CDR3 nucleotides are TGCGCCAGCAGCTGGGGACAGGGCGGCGGCACTGAAGCTTTCTTT. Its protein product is CASSWGQGGGTEAFF. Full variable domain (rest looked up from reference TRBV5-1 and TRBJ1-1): KAGVTQTPRYLIKTRGQQVTLSCSPISGHRSVSWYQQTPGQGLQFLFEYFSETQRNKGNFPGRFSGRQFSNSRSEMNVSTLELGDSALYLCASSWGQGGGTEAFFGQGTRLTVV.